Shown below are 31 T cell receptor beta chains from a single sample sequenced in a study of blood T cell repertoires in COVID-19. The method was immunoSEQ multiplex PCR; TCRdb's version includes in-frame clones alone and lacks a portion of them. Of about 230,000 clones in the sample, less than 90% were seen once. Material: PBMCs or T cells enriched from blood (not recorded which). All receptors come from a woman aged 45 to 65 in a cohort exposed to, infected with or recovered from COVID-19 (not recorded which).

There are a few counts of this clone. The chain combines TRBV25-1 with TRBJ2-2; D unclear. This CDR3 is 14 amino acids long. CDR1 and CDR2 (germline): MGHDK, SYGVNS. Deletions cut 7 bases from V and 3 bases from J, with 12 bases between. This chain's CDR3 is CASIPNSYTGELFF. The CDR3 DNA follows: TGTGCCAGCATCCCCAATTCATACACCGGGGAGCTGTTTTTT. The full variable domain, its missing parts supplied by reference TRBV25-1 and TRBJ2-2, is EADIYQTPRYLVIGTGKKITLECSQTMGHDKMYWYQQDPGMELHLIHYSYGVNSTEKGDLSSESTVSRIRTEHFPLTLESARPSHTSQYLCASIPNSYTGELFFGEGSRLTVL.

The V gene is TRBV5-5, the J gene TRBJ1-5; D unresolved. Per the germline V gene, CDR1 is SGHKS and CDR2 is YYEKEE (reference sequence). V shed 1 base and J shed 4 bases, with 3 bases lying between them. The CDR3 is 12 amino acids. The DNA of the CDR3 is TGTGCCAGCAGCTTGACTAATCAGCCCCAGCATTTT. It is translated as CASSLTNQPQHF.

The chain combines TRBV29-1 with TRBJ2-1; TRBD2 matches at 12 bases. V lost 5 bases and J lost 10; bases outside the gene matches: 12. Germline CDR1 and CDR2: SQVTM and ANQGSEA. This CDR3 comprises 15 residues. CDR3 sequence reads: CSVWGTSGPTREQFF. The CDR3 bases are TGCAGCGTTTGGGGGACTAGCGGGCCCACTAGGGAGCAGTTCTTC.

This clone has a handful of counts. The rearrangement uses TRBV6-4 and TRBJ2-3; 9 bases are a match to TRBD1. Germline lookup yields CDR1 MRHNA and CDR2 SNTAGT. The junction had 5 bases not matched to a gene; V was cut back by 10 bases and J by 3 bases. This CDR3 spans 13 amino acids. The CDR3 DNA reads as TGTGCCACGGGACAGGGCCATACAGATACGCAGTATTTT. Protein sequence: CATGQGHTDTQYF.

This chain joins TRBV28 and TRBJ2-7; TRBD1 aligns across 9 bases. Per the germline V gene, CDR1 is MDHEN and CDR2 is SYDVKM. The CDR3 covers 15 residues. Trimming at V came to 6 bases and at J to 3 bases, leaving 9 bases not matched to a gene. CDR3 nucleotide sequence: TGTGCCAGCAGCGAGACAGGGGGAACTATCTACGAGCAGTACTTC. This encodes CASSETGGTIYEQYF.

The rearrangement uses TRBV28 and TRBJ1-2; 9 bases fit TRBD1. Germline-derived CDR1 and CDR2 are MDHEN and SYDVKM. The length of the CDR3 is 15 residues. Unmatched junction bases numbered 8, after V lost 6 bases and J lost 3 bases. The CDR3 here is CASSSGDRGDYGYTF. In DNA, the CDR3 is TGTGCCAGCAGCTCGGGCGACAGGGGGGACTATGGCTACACCTTC.

The J gene is TRBJ1-1, the V gene TRBV2; 10 bases line up with TRBD1. Unmatched junction bases numbered 17, after V lost 0 bases and J lost 4 bases. This CDR3 has 20 amino acids. The V gene's germline CDR1 is SNHLY and CDR2 FYNNEI. CDR3 DNA sequence: TGTGCCAGCAGTGAAGCGGGTTTCTGCGTCGGACAGGGGGAAGTCACTGAAGCTTTCTTT. Protein sequence: CASSEAGFCVGQGEVTEAFF. Looking up the rest from reference TRBV2 and TRBJ1-1 gives the full variable domain: EPEVTQTPSHQVTQMGQEVILRCVPISNHLYFYWYRQILGQKVEFLVSFYNNEISEKSEIFDDQFSVERPDGSNFTLKIRSTKLEDSAMYFCASSEAGFCVGQGEVTEAFFGQGTRLTVV.

The chain combines TRBV5-1 with TRBJ2-2, with D perhaps TRBD1 (6 bases). CDR3 length: 15 amino acids. The V gene lost 0 bases and the J gene lost 3 bases, with 9 bases spanning the gap. Germline V lookup: CDR1 SGHRS, CDR2 YFSETQ. The CDR3 coding sequence is TGCGCCAGCAGCTTGGAGGGGGTCGACACCGGGGAGCTGTTTTTT. Its translation is CASSLEGVDTGELFF.

This chain uses TRBV19 with TRBJ2-7; 10 nucleotides align to TRBD1. The ends lost 3 bases at V and 2 bases at J; junction bases unmatched: 4. Germline assignment: CDR1 LNHDA and CDR2 SQIVND (reference sequence). The CDR3 spans 15 residues. The CDR3 coding sequence is TGTGCCAGTAGTATGTCCGGGACAGGGGCCTACGAGCAGTACTTC. It specifies CASSMSGTGAYEQYF.

J is TRBJ2-3 and V is TRBV5-4; a possible D gene is TRBD2 (5 bases). Between the trimmed V and J ends, which lost 0 bases and 0 bases, there was a span of 8 bases. This CDR3 comprises 15 residues. CDR1 SGHNT and CDR2 YYREEE come from the germline V gene (reference sequence). In DNA, the CDR3 is TGTGCCAGCAGCTTGGAGTCGGGGAGCACAGATACGCAGTATTTT. It encodes CASSLESGSTDTQYF.

The chain combines TRBV5-4 with TRBJ1-2, with 7 bases fitting TRBD1. CDR1 and CDR2 (germline): SGHNT, YYREEE (reference sequence). V shed 0 bases, J shed 3 bases, and the junction held 8 bases outside the gene matches. The CDR3 is 16 amino acids. This chain's CDR3 is CASSLDRGRKDYGYTF. In nucleotides, the CDR3 is TGTGCCAGCAGCTTGGACAGGGGACGAAAAGACTATGGCTACACCTTC. Together with reference TRBV5-4 and TRBJ1-2, the CDR3 gives the full variable domain: ETGVTQSPTHLIKTRGQQVTLRCSSQSGHNTVSWYQQALGQGPQFIFQYYREEENGRGNFPPRFSGLQFPNYSSELNVNALELDDSALYLCASSLDRGRKDYGYTFGSGTRLTVV.

The rearrangement uses TRBV5-1 and TRBJ2-3; D may be TRBD2 (6 bases). Trimming pared 1 base from V and 0 bases from J, leaving 15 bases between. Germline CDR1 SGHRS, CDR2 YFSETQ. The CDR3 has 17 residues. The DNA for the CDR3 is TGCGCCAGCAGCTTGACGTTGGGCGGGGTCAGCACAGATACGCAGTATTTT. Translation: CASSLTLGGVSTDTQYF. Full variable domain (rest looked up from reference TRBV5-1 and TRBJ2-3): KAGVTQTPRYLIKTRGQQVTLSCSPISGHRSVSWYQQTPGQGLQFLFEYFSETQRNKGNFPGRFSGRQFSNSRSEMNVSTLELGDSALYLCASSLTLGGVSTDTQYFGPGTRLTVL.

The chain has TRBV3-1 (or the pseudogene TRBV3-2) and TRBJ2-2, with 7 nucleotides matching TRBD1. Germline assignment: CDR1 LGHDT and CDR2 YNNKEL (reference sequence). The CDR3 runs 20 residues. V shed 3 bases and J 7 bases; nucleotides not matched to a gene: 23. This CDR3 is CASSQVFGFRQGTSGGELFF. CDR3 DNA: TGTGCCAGCAGCCAGGTTTTCGGGTTCAGACAGGGCACGTCCGGCGGGGAGCTGTTTTTT.

The chain joins TRBV30 to TRBJ1-6; 7 bases fit TRBD1. The V and J ends lost 2 bases and 1 base, in that order; junction bases with no gene match: 8. This CDR3 has 17 amino acids. Germline V CDR1 and CDR2: GTSNPN, SVGIG (reference sequence). CDR3 coding DNA: TGTGCCTGGAGTTTAAACGACAGGGAGTCCTATAATTCACCCCTCCACTTT. As protein: CAWSLNDRESYNSPLHF.

The rearrangement uses TRBV30 and TRBJ1-4; a weak D match, TRBD1 (5 bases). The V end was cut by 4 bases, the J end by 10 bases, with 13 bases between. The CDR3 extends over 12 amino acids. The germline gives CDR1 GTSNPN, CDR2 SVGIG (reference sequence). CDR3 nucleotide sequence: TGTGCCTGGACATCCGACAGAGCAAAACTGTTTTTT. Protein sequence: CAWTSDRAKLFF.

The genes are TRBV19 and TRBJ2-3; TRBD1 agrees at 10 bases. The germline V gene has CDR1 LNHDA and CDR2 SQIVND (reference sequence). The CDR3 has 16 residues. V shed 1 base and J 3 bases; nucleotides not matched to a gene: 4. DNA of the CDR3: TGTGCCAGTAGTATAGCAGGGGACAGGGGAACAGATACGCAGTATTTT. It codes for CASSIAGDRGTDTQYF.

The V and J genes are TRBV3-1 (or the pseudogene TRBV3-2) and TRBJ2-7, with TRBD1 as a possible D gene (7 bases). The germline V gene encodes CDR1 LGHDT and CDR2 YNNKEL (reference sequence). Trimming took 4 bases from V and 5 from J, leaving 21 bases between them. The CDR3 length is 16 residues. The CDR3 DNA follows: TGTGCCAGCAGCCCAGGGGGGACTTGGGTTCTCCACGAGCAGTACTTC. Protein: CASSPGGTWVLHEQYF.

The V call is TRBV18, the J call TRBJ1-2, with a weak D call TRBD1 (5 bases). The CDR3 runs to 15 residues. The germline V gene has CDR1 KGHSH and CDR2 LQKENI. V was pared by 2 bases and J by 4 bases, with 14 bases between. CDR3 DNA: TGTGCCAGCTCACCAGCTCAGGGAGGTAGCTATGGCTACACCTTC. The encoded protein is CASSPAQGGSYGYTF.

The J gene is TRBJ1-2, the V gene TRBV9; 8 positions match TRBD1. V was pared by 3 bases and J by 3 bases, with 10 bases of the junction left unmatched. Germline CDR1 and CDR2: SGDLS and YYNGEE. The CDR3 has 16 residues. The CDR3 reads CASSDNTQGAYYGYTF. In DNA form, the CDR3 reads TGTGCCAGCAGCGATAACACCCAGGGGGCGTACTATGGCTACACCTTC.

The chain joins TRBV18 to TRBJ1-2; D perhaps matches TRBD1 (5 bases). Per the germline V gene, CDR1 is KGHSH and CDR2 is LQKENI. CDR3 length: 14 residues. Between the trimmed V and J ends, which lost 4 bases and 5 bases, there was a span of 14 bases. The CDR3 DNA reads TGTGCCAGCTCACAACAGGACGGGGGGTATGGCTACACCTTC. Translated: CASSQQDGGYGYTF.

The genes are TRBV6-5 and TRBJ1-3; D gene uncertain. The length of the CDR3 is 11 residues. Per the germline V gene, CDR1 is MNHEY and CDR2 is SVGAGI. Trimming stripped 6 bases from V and 4 bases from J, with 4 bases between. The DNA of the CDR3 is TGTGCCAGCAGACAGGGAAACACCATATATTTT. This codes for CASRQGNTIYF.

This chain connects TRBV4-1 to TRBJ2-1; D is undetermined. Germline V gives CDR1 MGHRA, CDR2 YSYEKL. The CDR3 runs to 15 residues. The V end lost 2 bases, the J end lost 0 bases, and 8 bases lay between the germline ends. CDR3 nucleotides: TGCGCCAGCAGCCAACTAGAATACTCCTACAATGAGCAGTTCTTC. As protein: CASSQLEYSYNEQFF.

The V and J genes are TRBV25-1 and TRBJ2-3; 7 positions agree with TRBD2. CDR3 length: 15 residues. The germline gives CDR1 MGHDK, CDR2 SYGVNS. V was clipped by 8 bases and J by 2 bases; unmatched bases: 10. The CDR3 DNA reads as TGTGCCAGCTCAAGGATAGCGGGTTTCACAGATACGCAGTATTTT. Translated: CASSRIAGFTDTQYF.

This chain connects TRBV9 to TRBJ2-2; 10 bases are shared with TRBD1. Losses at the gene ends were 0 bases for V and 8 bases for J; bases not matched to a gene: 4. The germline V gene encodes CDR1 SGDLS and CDR2 YYNGEE. The CDR3 totals 15 residues. This CDR3 is CASSVGQGAAGELFF. The CDR3 coding sequence is TGTGCCAGCAGCGTAGGACAGGGGGCGGCTGGGGAGCTGTTTTTT.

This clone came up many times. The chain couples TRBV5-1 to TRBJ2-1; possible D gene TRBD1, 5 bases. Germline CDR1 and CDR2: SGHRS and YFSETQ. Trimming took 4 bases from V and 0 from J, leaving 17 bases between them. The CDR3 is made up of 17 amino acids. CDR3 coding DNA: TGCGCCAGCAGCCTAGGACAACCTAAGAGCTCCTACAATGAGCAGTTCTTC. Its translation is CASSLGQPKSSYNEQFF. Full variable domain (missing parts from reference TRBV5-1 and TRBJ2-1): KAGVTQTPRYLIKTRGQQVTLSCSPISGHRSVSWYQQTPGQGLQFLFEYFSETQRNKGNFPGRFSGRQFSNSRSEMNVSTLELGDSALYLCASSLGQPKSSYNEQFFGPGTRLTVL.

The chain combines TRBV7-6 with TRBJ2-3, with a tentative D call TRBD2 (5 bases). There are 16 residues in the CDR3. Germline V gene sequence: CDR1 SGHVS, CDR2 FNYEAQ. Trimming cost V 1 base and J 1 base, with 12 bases left between them. The CDR3 reads CASSLVGMFGTDTQYF. In DNA form, the CDR3 reads TGTGCCAGCAGCTTAGTCGGGATGTTTGGCACAGATACGCAGTATTTT.

This chain connects TRBV29-1 to TRBJ2-7; 8 bases map to TRBD1. CDR1 is SQVTM, CDR2 ANQGSEA, per germline. V trimming: 6 bases; J trimming: 0 bases; junction bases outside the gene matches: 7. The CDR3 consists of 14 residues. The CDR3 bases are TGCAGCGTCGAGGGACAGGCGGACTCCTACGAGCAGTACTTC. Its translation: CSVEGQADSYEQYF.

CDR3 DNA: TGTGCCAGCATGATAGGGGTTTACTACGAGCAGTACTTC. This sequence encodes CASMIGVYYEQYF. The rearrangement joins TRBV6-5 to TRBJ2-7; the D gene is possibly TRBD1 (5 bases). The germline V gene encodes CDR1 MNHEY and CDR2 SVGAGI. CDR3 length equals 13 residues. With 7 bases removed from V and 3 bases from J, the gap between germline ends came to 13 bases.

The rearrangement joins TRBV10-3 to TRBJ1-1; TRBD1 matches at 8 bases. CDR1 ENHRY and CDR2 SYGVKD come from the germline V gene. Unmatched junction bases numbered 9, after V lost 4 bases and J lost 2 bases. This CDR3 is 16 amino acids long. This CDR3 reads CAISGGPPGGNTEAFF. In nucleotides, the CDR3 is TGTGCCATCAGTGGGGGCCCACCAGGGGGCAACACTGAAGCTTTCTTT.

This rearrangement joins TRBV7-2 to TRBJ1-6, with a weak D call TRBD1 (5 bases). The CDR3 is 17 amino acids. Germline values: CDR1 SGHTA, CDR2 FQGNSA. Between the trimmed V and J ends, which lost 2 bases and 8 bases, there was a span of 19 bases. The CDR3 nucleotides are TGTGCCAGCAGCTTAAATTTAGACAGTACGGCCTATTCACCCCTCCACTTT. It specifies CASSLNLDSTAYSPLHF. The variable domain in full, with the rest retrieved from reference TRBV7-2 and TRBJ1-6, is GAGVSQSPSNKVTEKGKDVELRCDPISGHTALYWYRQSLGQGLEFLIYFQGNSAPDKSGLPSDRFSAERTGGSVSTLTIQRTQQEDSAVYLCASSLNLDSTAYSPLHFGNGTRLTVT.

The chain uses TRBV6-1 and TRBJ1-2; 9 bases are a match to TRBD1. This CDR3 contains 15 residues. CDR1 and CDR2 (germline): MNHNS, SASEGT. J gave up 4 bases and V 1 base, and 4 bases lay outside the gene matches. CDR3 nucleotide sequence: TGTGCCAGCAGTGAAGGAACGGGACAGGGCTATGGCTACACCTTC. This gives the protein CASSEGTGQGYGYTF.